This T cell receptor (beta chain) was captured by sequencing in a study of blood T cell repertoires in COVID-19. Overall study: From T cells, B-cell-depleted T cells, or PBMCs came the material, which was cDNA or gDNA.

Per the study methods: For nucleated cells, counts were estimated from reference gene primer amplification. Clones were read by immunoSEQ multiplex PCR, and TCRdb kept only the in-frame ones, dropping some. From that table come the V and J calls and clone size; the DNA was used to work out D and trimming. The sample comprises under 250,000 clones, 80% to 90% of which are singletons, and about 2.9% rests with the top ten. Everyone who took part was about 18 to 89 years old, and they came from about 25 US areas. Cohort allocation depended upon clinical history that participants reported. Germline values: CDR1 ENHRY, CDR2 SYGVKD. The CDR3 runs 14 residues. V was trimmed by 2 bases and J by 6 bases, leaving 12 bases between them.

V gene TRBV10-3 combines with J gene TRBJ2-3; a possible D gene is TRBD1 (6 bases). The receptor comes from a woman aged 40-49 years who had been exposed to COVID-19. Sequencing was done on a sample of PBMCs or T cells enriched from blood (not recorded which). The DNA for the CDR3 is TGTGCCATCAGTGAGCCCGAGGGGGAGGATACGCAGTATTTT. Encoded protein: CAISEPEGEDTQYF.